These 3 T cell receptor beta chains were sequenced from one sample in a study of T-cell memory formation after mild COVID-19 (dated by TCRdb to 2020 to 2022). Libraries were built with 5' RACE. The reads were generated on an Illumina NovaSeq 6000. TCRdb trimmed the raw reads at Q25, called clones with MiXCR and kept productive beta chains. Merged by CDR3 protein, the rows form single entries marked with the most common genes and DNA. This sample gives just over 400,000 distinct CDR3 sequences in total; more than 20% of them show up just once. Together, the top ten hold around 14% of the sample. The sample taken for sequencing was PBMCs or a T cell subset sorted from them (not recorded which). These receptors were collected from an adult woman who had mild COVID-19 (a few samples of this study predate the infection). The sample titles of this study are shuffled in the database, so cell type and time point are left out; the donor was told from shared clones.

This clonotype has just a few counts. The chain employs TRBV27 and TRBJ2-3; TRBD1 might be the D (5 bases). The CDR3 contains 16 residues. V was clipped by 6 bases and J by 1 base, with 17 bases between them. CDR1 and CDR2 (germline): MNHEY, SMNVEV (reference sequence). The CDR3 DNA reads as TGTGCCAGCAGCCTCGACAGAGCTAAGGGCACAGATACGCAGTATTTT. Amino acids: CASSLDRAKGTDTQYF.

CDR3 in amino acids: CASSFGLAGEWLTDTQYF. The CDR3 DNA reads TGTGCCAGCAGCTTCGGACTAGCGGGAGAGTGGCTCACAGATACGCAGTATTTT. The chain combines TRBV5-6 with TRBJ2-3, with 13 positions matching TRBD2. This CDR3 is 18 amino acids long. The germline gives CDR1 SGHDT, CDR2 YYEEEE. V shed 2 bases and J 2 bases; nucleotides not matched to a gene: 8.

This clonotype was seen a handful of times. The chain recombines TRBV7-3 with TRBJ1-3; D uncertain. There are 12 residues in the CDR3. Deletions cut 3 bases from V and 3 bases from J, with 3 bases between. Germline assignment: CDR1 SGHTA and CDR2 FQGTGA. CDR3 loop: CASSFDGNTIYF. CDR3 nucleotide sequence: TGTGCCAGCAGCTTCGATGGAAACACCATATATTTT.